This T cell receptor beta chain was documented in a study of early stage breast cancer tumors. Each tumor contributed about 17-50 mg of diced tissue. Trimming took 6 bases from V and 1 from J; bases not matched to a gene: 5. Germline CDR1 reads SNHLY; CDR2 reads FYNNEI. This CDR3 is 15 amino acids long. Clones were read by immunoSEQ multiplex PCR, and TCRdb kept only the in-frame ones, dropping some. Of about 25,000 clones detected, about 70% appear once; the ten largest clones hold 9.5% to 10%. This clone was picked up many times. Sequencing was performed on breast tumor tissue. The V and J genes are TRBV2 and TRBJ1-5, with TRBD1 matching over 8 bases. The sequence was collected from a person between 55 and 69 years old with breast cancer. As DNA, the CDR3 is TGTGCCAGCAGAGACAGGGGCACGAGCAATCAGCCCCAGCATTTT. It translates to CASRDRGTSNQPQHF.